This TCR beta chain appears in the sequencing data of a study of blood T cell repertoires in COVID-19 (dated by TCRdb to the early 2020s). Study-wide context: The collaborator samples originated in the United States, Italy and Spain and spanned the acute and convalescent phases of COVID-19. The material from the prospective study consisted of cDNA or gDNA derived from T cells, B-cell-depleted T cells, or PBMCs. The samples were drawn from the first 160 participants of the ongoing ImmuneRACE study and from 1,254 subjects provided by 6 global collaborators. A freely available public database, intended as a resource for researchers studying the immune response to SARS-CoV-2, is where the repertoires were released. HLA class I and class II types, where available, came from metadata supplied by the sample provider rather than from assay-based typing. Deeply sampled blood TCRbeta repertoires from subjects exposed to, actively infected with, or recovered from COVID-19 were included in the dataset. Nearly every sample came with metadata listing a de-identified subject ID, COVID-19 status, age in years and sex.

As to this clone: It lacks a known antigen. There are no base qualities to consult, and no much larger clone falls within one base.

Participants in the prospective study were enrolled through a virtual design, were aged roughly 18 to 90 years, and lived in approximately 25 United States geographic areas. In the prospective study, participants were assigned to cohorts based on the clinical history participants reported in a screening survey and a study questionnaire. Recovered participants in ImmuneRACE Cohort 3 were defined by two consecutive negative NP/OP PCR tests, clearance by a healthcare professional, or resolution of symptoms. In the prospective study, mobile phlebotomists collected whole blood, serum and a nasopharyngeal or oropharyngeal swab from each participant. Participants in the prospective study had the option to provide additional blood draws and questionnaires over an approximately 2-month period. Before DNA extraction, prospective study blood samples were shipped either frozen or at room temperature. TCRbeta CDR3 regions were amplified from genomic DNA using the immunoSEQ Assay, a bias-controlled multiplex PCR. Under the source paper's analysis protocol: The number of nucleated cells in each sample was estimated by amplification of reference gene primers within the assay. Sequence reads were collapsed and filtered to measure the absolute abundance of every unique TCRbeta CDR3 rearrangement. For each sample, productive Simpson clonality was calculated by taking the square root of Simpson's diversity index across productive rearrangements. As stored in TCRdb, this immuneACCESS dataset retains in-frame rearrangements with V and J assigned. A fraction of the clones does not appear; measured against another copy, unresolved V genes explain less than half of the discrepancy, and the remainder lacks a known reason. Clone size and the V and J calls come from that table; the DNA yielded D and trimming. The sample records more than 200,000 clones, under 90% of which are singletons. The ten largest clonotypes hold 1.8% of the sample.

CDR1 and CDR2 were assigned from the germline V gene (reference sequence) as LNHDA and SQIVND. V is shortened by 8 bases, J by 8 bases, and the region joining them spans 21 bases. Taken from cysteine to phenylalanine, the CDR3 has 14 residues. The CDR3 DNA has 42 bases and is translated from base 1. Study-wide findings and limitations: The amount of clinical and demographic metadata varied by source and participant and was provided uncurated.

The clonotype comes from a man aged 55 to 70 who had recovered from COVID-19. Source material: PBMCs or T cells enriched from blood (not recorded which). Recombination linked TRBV19 to TRBJ1-2; matching of 6 bases hints at TRBD1 as the D gene. The sequence in DNA is TGTGCCAGTTGTCAGACAGGTCTTTATTTCGGCTACACCTTC. This translates into CASCQTGLYFGYTF.